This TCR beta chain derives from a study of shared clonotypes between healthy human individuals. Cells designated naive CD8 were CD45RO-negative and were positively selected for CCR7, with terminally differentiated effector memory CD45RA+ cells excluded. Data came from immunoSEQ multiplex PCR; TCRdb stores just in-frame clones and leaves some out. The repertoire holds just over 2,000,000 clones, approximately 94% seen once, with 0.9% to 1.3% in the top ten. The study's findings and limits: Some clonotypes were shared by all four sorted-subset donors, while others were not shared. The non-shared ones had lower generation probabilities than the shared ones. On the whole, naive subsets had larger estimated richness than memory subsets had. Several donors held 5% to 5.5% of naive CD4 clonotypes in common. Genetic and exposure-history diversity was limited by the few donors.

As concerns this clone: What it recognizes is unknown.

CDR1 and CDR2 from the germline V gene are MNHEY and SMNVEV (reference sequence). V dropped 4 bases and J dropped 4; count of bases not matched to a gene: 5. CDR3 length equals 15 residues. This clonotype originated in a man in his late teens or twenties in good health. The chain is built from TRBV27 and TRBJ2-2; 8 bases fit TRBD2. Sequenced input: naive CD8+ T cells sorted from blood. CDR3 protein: CASSSQRGGTGELFF. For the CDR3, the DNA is TGTGCCAGCAGTTCCCAACGGGGGGGCACCGGGGAGCTGTTTTTT.